This TCR beta chain was captured by sequencing in a study of Graves' ophthalmopathy and Graves' hyperthyroidism. At the level of the study: Sampling took place at initial diagnosis, with peripheral blood obtained before any treatment. Findings and limits, study-wide: Ophthalmopathy progression was predicted by the model at roughly 69% sensitivity and about 79% specificity. The blood repertoire also included most expanded thyroid clonotypes above 0.001 frequency.

Amplified TCR beta CDR3 regions were obtained using RNA transcripts as template. In the first round, RT-PCR was carried out with HTBI primers, and a multiplex PCR formed the second round. TCRdb re-called the multiplex PCR reads through MiXCR, storing one row per CDR3 protein. The data contain about 740,000 distinct CDR3 sequences, roughly two fifths of them singletons. The CDR3 extends over 17 amino acids. Germline CDR1 is SEHNR and CDR2 is FQNEAQ (reference sequence). V trimming: 11 bases; J trimming: 0 bases; junction bases outside the gene matches: 13. From fresh peripheral blood, over 9 ml in volume, the PBMCs were obtained. About this clonotype: The antigen remains undetermined.

The sample was peripheral blood. This chain joins TRBV7-9 and TRBJ2-6, with 7 bases matching TRBD2. The TCR comes from an adult man with Graves' ophthalmopathy. The CDR3 DNA follows: TGTGCCGGCACCCTACTAGCGAGGTACTCTGGGGCCAACGTCCTGACTTTC. This encodes CAGTLLARYSGANVLTF. Combining the CDR3 with reference TRBV7-9 and TRBJ2-6 gives the whole variable domain DTGVSQNPRHKITKRGQNVTFRCDPISEHNRLYWYRQTLGQGPEFLTYFQNEAQLEKSRLLSDRFSAERPKGSFSTLEIQRTEQGDSAMYLCAGTLLARYSGANVLTFGAGSRLTVL.